Detailed here is one TCR beta chain. Repertoires were generated with immunoSEQ multiplex PCR, while TCRdb's copy carries only in-frame clones and drops some. The sample records roughly 87,000 clones, over 70% being singletons. The record originates from a study of blood T cell repertoires in COVID-19. Trimming removed 6 bases at V and 3 bases at J, with 9 bases between. The CDR3 totals 14 residues. Germline V gene lookup returns CDR1 MDHEN and CDR2 SYDVKM. The chain combines TRBV28 with TRBJ2-6; D is perhaps TRBD1 (5 bases). The sample comprised peripheral blood. The sequence derives from a woman aged 45-60 years with acute or convalescent COVID-19. The CDR3 spells CASRTTGGANVLTF. CDR3 coding DNA: TGTGCCAGCAGGACAACAGGTGGGGCCAACGTCCTGACTTTC.